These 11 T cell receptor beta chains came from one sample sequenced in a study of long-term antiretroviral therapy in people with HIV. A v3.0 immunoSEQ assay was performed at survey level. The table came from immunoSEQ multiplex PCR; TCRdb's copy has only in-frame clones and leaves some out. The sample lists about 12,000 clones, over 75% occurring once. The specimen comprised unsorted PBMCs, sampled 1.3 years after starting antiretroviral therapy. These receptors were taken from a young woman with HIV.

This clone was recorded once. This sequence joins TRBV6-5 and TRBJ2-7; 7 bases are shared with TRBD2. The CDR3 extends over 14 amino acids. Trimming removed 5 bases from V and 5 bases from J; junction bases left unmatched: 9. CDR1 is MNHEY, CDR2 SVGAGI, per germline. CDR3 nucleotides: TGTGCCAGCAGTCCCCACGGGGGGTACAACGAGCAGTACTTC. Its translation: CASSPHGGYNEQYF.

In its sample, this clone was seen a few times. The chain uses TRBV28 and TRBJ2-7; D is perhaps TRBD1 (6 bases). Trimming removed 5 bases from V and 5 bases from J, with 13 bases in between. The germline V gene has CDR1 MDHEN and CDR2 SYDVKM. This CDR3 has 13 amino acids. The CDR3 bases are TGTGCCAGCAGTCTCTTACAGGGAGACGAGCAGTACTTC. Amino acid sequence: CASSLLQGDEQYF.

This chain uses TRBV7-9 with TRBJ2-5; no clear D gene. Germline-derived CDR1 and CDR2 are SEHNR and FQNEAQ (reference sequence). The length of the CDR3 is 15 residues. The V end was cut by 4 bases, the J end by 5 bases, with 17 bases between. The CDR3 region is CASSSVFLDAETQYF. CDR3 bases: TGTGCCAGCAGCTCGGTGTTTTTGGACGCGGAGACCCAGTACTTC.

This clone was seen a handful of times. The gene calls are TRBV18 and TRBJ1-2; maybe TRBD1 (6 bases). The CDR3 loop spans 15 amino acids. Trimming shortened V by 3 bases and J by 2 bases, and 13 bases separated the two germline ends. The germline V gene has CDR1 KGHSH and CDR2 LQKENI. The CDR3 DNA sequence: TGTGCCAGCTCACCGGAAAAGGGGGGGAACTATGGCTACACCTTC. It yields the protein CASSPEKGGNYGYTF.

This chain's CDR3 is CASSLGMGETQYF. The DNA for the CDR3 is TGTGCCAGCAGCTTAGGAATGGGGGAGACCCAGTACTTC. The rearrangement links TRBV7-9 to TRBJ2-5; D ambiguous. The CDR3 is 13 residues long. V was clipped by 1 base and J by 5 bases, with 8 bases between them. In germline, CDR1 is SEHNR, CDR2 FQNEAQ (reference sequence).

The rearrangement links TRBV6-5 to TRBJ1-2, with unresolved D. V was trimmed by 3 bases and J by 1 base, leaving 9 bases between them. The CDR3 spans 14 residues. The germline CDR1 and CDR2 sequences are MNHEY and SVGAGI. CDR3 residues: CASSYGTINYGYTF. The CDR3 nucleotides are TGTGCCAGCAGTTATGGCACGATTAACTATGGCTACACCTTC.

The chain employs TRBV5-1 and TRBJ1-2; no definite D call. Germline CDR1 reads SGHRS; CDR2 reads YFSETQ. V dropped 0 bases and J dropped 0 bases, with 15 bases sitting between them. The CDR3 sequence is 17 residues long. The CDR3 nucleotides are TGCGCCAGCAGCTTGGCCGCCAACGTTCTCGCTAACTATGGCTACACCTTC. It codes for CASSLAANVLANYGYTF.

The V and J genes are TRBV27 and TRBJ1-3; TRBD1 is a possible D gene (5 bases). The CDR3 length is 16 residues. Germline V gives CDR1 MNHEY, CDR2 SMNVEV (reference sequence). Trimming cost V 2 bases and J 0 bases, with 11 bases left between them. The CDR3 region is CASSLTGTASGNTIYF. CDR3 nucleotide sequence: TGTGCCAGCAGTTTAACCGGGACGGCCTCTGGAAACACCATATATTTT.

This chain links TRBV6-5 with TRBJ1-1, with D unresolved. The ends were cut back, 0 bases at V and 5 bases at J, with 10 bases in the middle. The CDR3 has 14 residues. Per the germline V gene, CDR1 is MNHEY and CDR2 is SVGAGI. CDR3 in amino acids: CASSYSVGGTEAFF. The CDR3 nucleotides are TGTGCCAGCAGTTACTCGGTCGGCGGGACTGAAGCTTTCTTT.

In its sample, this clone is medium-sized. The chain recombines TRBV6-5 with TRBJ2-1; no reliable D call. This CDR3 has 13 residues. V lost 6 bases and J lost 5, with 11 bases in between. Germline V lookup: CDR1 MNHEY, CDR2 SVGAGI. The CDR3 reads CASRYGAHNEQFF. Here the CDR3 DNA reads TGTGCCAGCAGGTACGGCGCTCACAATGAGCAGTTCTTC.

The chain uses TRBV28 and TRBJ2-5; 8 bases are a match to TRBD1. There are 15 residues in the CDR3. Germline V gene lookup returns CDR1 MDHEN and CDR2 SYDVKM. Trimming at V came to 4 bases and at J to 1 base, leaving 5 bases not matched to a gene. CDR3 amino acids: CASSSLTGVQETQYF. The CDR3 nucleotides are TGTGCCAGCAGTTCACTGACAGGGGTCCAAGAGACCCAGTACTTC.